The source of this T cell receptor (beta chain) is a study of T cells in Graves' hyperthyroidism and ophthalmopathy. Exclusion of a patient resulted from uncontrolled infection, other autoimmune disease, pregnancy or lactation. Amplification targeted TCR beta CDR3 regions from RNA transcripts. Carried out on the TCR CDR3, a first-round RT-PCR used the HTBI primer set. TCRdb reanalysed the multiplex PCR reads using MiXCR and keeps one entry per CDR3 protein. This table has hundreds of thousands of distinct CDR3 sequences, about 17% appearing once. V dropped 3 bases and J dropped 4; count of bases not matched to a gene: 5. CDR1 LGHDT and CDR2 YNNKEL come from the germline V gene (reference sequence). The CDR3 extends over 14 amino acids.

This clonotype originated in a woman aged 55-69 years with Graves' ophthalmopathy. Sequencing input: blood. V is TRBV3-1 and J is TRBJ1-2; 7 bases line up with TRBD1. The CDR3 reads CASSHRQGSYGYTF. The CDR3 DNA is TGTGCCAGCAGCCACAGACAGGGAAGCTATGGCTACACCTTC.